This T cell receptor beta chain was retrieved from a study of vaccination and CD4 T cells after COVID-19 (dated by TCRdb to the early 2020s). Broadly, across the study: In the convalescent cohort there were six males and four females, among whom were two Hispanic individuals, seven Caucasians, two Asians and one multiracial person. At the TCR clonotype level, an earlier paper using these donors assessed memory CD4+ T cell crossreactivity between SARS-CoV-2 and common cold coronavirus spike proteins. Two doses of either the Pfizer-BioNTech BNT162b2 vaccine (n=8) or the Moderna mRNA-1273 vaccine (n=2) were administered to participants. In control cultures, a CEFX viral epitope pool was used as positive control, an HIV-1 Nef peptide pool was used as negative control, or no peptide was added. Post-vaccine blood samples were taken a median of roughly 72 days after the second vaccine dose, with a range of about 13 to 250 days. Post-COVID blood samples were collected from convalescent patients a median of around 100 days after diagnosis, with a range of roughly 30 to 170 days. In roughly eleven COVID-19 convalescent patients and a handful of infection-naive healthy vaccine recipients, the spike-specific CD4+ TCR repertoire before mRNA vaccination was compared with the repertoire after mRNA vaccination. The cultures were stimulated with overlapping spike peptide pools from SARS-CoV-2 and from the common cold coronaviruses HCoV-NL63, HCoV-OC43 and HCoV-229E.

This clonotype was seen only a few times. Its antigen is still unknown. No base-level quality is on record; no much larger clone is a single base apart. The library was prepared using PCR. At the Johns Hopkins FTIC core, DNA from the cultured CD4+ T cells underwent TCR sequencing with the Oncomine TCR Beta short-read assay. The QIAamp micro DNA kit was used to extract genomic DNA from the cultured CD4+ T cells. Oncomine TCR Beta libraries made from cultured CD4+ T cells were pooled using unique dual indexes and sequenced on an Illumina iSeq 100. The paper's processing steps were these. Non-productive sequences were filtered out, and CDR3s that did not start with C, did not end with F or W, or were shorter than 7 amino acids were discarded. Antigen-specific clonotypes were identified using the MANAFEST web application through comparison of peptide-stimulated wells with reference and other culture wells. For a clone to be called positive, the clone needed an FDR below 0.05, an odds ratio above 5, and a productive frequency above 0.1% in at least two of three replicate wells. A clonotype counted as cross-reactive if it showed significant expansion both in the SARS-CoV-2 spike wells and in at least one common cold coronavirus spike condition. Similarity between CDR3 sequences was evaluated in R version 3.6.1 using Levenshtein distances (stringdist) and unrooted phylogenetic trees (ape). TCRdb reran the public reads through fastp at Q25 and MiXCR, keeping productive beta chains. Rows merge per CDR3 protein into single entries with the most common DNA and genes. V and J calls and clone size were set by TCRdb, not the authors. This sample gives approximately 9,500 distinct CDR3 sequences in total; almost 50% of them show up just once. The top ten constitute 24% of the sample.

Interpreted using the paper, the treatment or condition label stands for: approximately 9-day PBMC culture with coronavirus spike peptide pools or control peptides (ViraFEST assay). CD4+ T cells from unexposed donors were collected before the COVID-19 pandemic (2011-2018). The study used the ViraFEST assay, which expanded antigen-specific T cells with peptide pools and then identified expanded clonotypes by TCR sequencing. Each well held 2.2 million or so PBMCs cultured in IMDM containing around 5% human AB serum and around 9.2 IU/ml IL-2, with 7.5 to 10 ug/ml peptide pools added. On days 3 and 7, half of the culture medium was replaced with fresh IL-2-containing medium. After 10 days of culture, CD4+ T cells were isolated by negative selection with the EasySep CD4+ T cell isolation kit. As cell number allowed, CD4+ T cells from unexposed donors were tested for reactivity to SARS-CoV-2 S and N and to four common cold coronavirus spike pools. PBMCs were separated from whole blood using Ficoll-Paque Plus gradient centrifugation and then either used fresh or cryopreserved at -140C. Culture conditions were generally each tested in triplicate wells. Leukapheresis product for the unexposed donors was bought commercially.

For this chain, trimming is 3 bases at the V end and 10 bases at the J end, and the number of junction bases without a gene match is 8. Based on the germline V gene (reference sequence), the CDR1 and CDR2 sequences are LNHDA and SQIVND. The CDR3 measures 14 amino acids from cysteine to phenylalanine. Only the CDR3 portion is preserved as DNA: 42 bases, with reading frame beginning at the first base. Overall study outcomes, separate from this receptor: Of the vaccine-specific clones found in convalescent patients, nearly all (304 of 307) were mono-reactive for SARS-CoV-2 spike instead of being cross-reactive with common cold coronaviruses. An increase in the median number of SARS-CoV-2-reactive clonotypes from 20 to 25 after infection to roughly 38 after vaccination was observed, but the change was not found to be significant. In convalescent patients, a median around 90% of post-vaccine SARS-CoV-2-reactive clones were detected only after vaccination, and vaccine-specific priming was suggested by this finding. Relatively few convalescent patients were included in the study, and early timepoints after natural infection were not analyzed.

The sequenced sample was CD4+ T cells from blood, cultured in vitro. The TCR comes from a human donor in good health. Recombination linked TRBV19 to TRBJ2-1; the central 8 bases match TRBD2. The DNA reads TGTGCCAGTAGTATTCGGGGGGGTGGAAGGGAGCAGTTCTTC. It specifies CASSIRGGGREQFF. Here the CDR3 is joined to the reference TRBV19 and TRBJ2-1 genes, and the full variable domain is: DGGITQSPKYLFRKEGQNVTLSCEQNLNHDAMYWYRQDPGQGLRLIYYSQIVNDFQKGDIAEGYSVSREKKESFPLTVTSAQKNPTAFYLCASSIRGGGREQFFGPGTRLTVL.